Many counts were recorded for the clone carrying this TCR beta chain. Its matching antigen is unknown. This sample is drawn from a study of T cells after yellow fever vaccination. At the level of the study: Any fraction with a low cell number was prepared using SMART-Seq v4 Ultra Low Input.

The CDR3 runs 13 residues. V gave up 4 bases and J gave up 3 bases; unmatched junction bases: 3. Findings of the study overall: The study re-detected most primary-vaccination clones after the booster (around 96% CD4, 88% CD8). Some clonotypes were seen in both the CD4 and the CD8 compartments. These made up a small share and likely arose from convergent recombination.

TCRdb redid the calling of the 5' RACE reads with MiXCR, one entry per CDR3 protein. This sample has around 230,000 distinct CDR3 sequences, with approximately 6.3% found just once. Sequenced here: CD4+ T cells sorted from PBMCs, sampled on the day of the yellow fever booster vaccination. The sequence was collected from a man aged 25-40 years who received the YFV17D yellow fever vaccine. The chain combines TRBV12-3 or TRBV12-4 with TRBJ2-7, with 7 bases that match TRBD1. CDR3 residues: CASSWGQNYEQYF. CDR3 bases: TGTGCCAGCAGTTGGGGACAGAACTACGAGCAGTACTTC.